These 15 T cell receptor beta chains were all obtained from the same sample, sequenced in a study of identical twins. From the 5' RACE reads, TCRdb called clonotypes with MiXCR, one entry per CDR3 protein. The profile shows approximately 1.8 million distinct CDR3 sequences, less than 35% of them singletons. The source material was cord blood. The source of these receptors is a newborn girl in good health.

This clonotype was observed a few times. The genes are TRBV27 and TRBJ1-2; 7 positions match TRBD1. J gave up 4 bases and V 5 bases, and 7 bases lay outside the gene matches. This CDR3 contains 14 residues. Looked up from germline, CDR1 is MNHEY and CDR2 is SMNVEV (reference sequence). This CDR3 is CASSPSGQIYGYTF. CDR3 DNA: TGTGCCAGCAGTCCGTCGGGACAGATCTATGGCTACACCTTC.

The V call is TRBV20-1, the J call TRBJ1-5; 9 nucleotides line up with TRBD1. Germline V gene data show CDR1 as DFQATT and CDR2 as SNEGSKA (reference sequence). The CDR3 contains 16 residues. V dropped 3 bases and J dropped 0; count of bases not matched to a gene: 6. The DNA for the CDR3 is TGCAGTGCTAGGGATGGACAGGGGTATAGCAATCAGCCCCAGCATTTT. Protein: CSARDGQGYSNQPQHF.

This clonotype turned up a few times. CDR3: CASSQESPGLNTEAFF. DNA of the CDR3: TGTGCCAGCAGCCAAGAGTCCCCAGGGTTAAACACTGAAGCTTTCTTT. The chain links TRBV4-2 to TRBJ1-1, with D possibly matching TRBD1 (5 bases). The CDR3 sequence is 16 residues long. Trimming took off 0 bases at V and 2 bases at J, with 13 bases between the two ends. CDR1 and CDR2 from the germline V gene are LGHNA and YNFKEQ.

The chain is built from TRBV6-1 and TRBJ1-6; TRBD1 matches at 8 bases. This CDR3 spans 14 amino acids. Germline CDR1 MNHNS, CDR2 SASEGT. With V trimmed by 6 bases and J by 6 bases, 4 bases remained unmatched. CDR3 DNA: TGTGCCAGCAGAGTCGGACAGGGTAATTCACCCCTCCACTTT. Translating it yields CASRVGQGNSPLHF.

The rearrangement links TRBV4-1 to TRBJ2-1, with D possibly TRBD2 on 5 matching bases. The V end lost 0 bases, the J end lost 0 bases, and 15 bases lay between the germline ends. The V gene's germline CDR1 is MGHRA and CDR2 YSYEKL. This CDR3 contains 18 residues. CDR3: CASSQEGSPGVSYNEQFF. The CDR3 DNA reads TGCGCCAGCAGCCAAGAAGGTAGCCCCGGGGTCTCCTACAATGAGCAGTTCTTC.

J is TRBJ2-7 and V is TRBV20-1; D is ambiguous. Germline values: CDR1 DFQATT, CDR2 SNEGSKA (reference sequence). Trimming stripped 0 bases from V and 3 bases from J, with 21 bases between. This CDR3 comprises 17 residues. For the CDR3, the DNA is TGCAGTGCTAGAGAGGCCGCCACCCGCCTTCGCTACTACGAGCAGTACTTC. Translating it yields CSAREAATRLRYYEQYF.

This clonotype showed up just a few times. The chain's CDR3 is CASSYAGGTHYEQFF. In DNA, the CDR3 is TGTGCCAGCAGTTACGCGGGGGGGACCCATTATGAGCAGTTCTTC. V is TRBV6-5 and J is TRBJ2-1, with 9 bases matching TRBD2. The CDR3 sequence is 15 residues long. V shed 2 bases, J shed 8 bases, and the junction held 7 bases outside the gene matches. Germline V gives CDR1 MNHEY, CDR2 SVGAGI.

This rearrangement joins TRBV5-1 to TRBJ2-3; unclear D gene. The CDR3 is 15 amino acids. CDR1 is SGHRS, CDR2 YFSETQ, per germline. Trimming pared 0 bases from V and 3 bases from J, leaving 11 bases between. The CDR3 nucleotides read TGCGCCAGCAGCTTGGCCAACGCCCGGACAGATACGCAGTATTTT. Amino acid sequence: CASSLANARTDTQYF.

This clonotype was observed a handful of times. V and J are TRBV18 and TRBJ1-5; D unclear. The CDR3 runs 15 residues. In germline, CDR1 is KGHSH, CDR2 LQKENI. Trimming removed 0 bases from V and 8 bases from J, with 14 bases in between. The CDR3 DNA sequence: TGTGCCAGCTCACCACCTTCCTCGGCTAAGAAGCCCCAGCATTTT. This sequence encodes CASSPPSSAKKPQHF.

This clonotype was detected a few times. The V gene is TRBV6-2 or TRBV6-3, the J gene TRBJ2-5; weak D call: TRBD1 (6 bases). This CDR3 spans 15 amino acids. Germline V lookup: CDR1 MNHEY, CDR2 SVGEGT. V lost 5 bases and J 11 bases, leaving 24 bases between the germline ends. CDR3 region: CASSMTGLARNEQYF. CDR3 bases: TGTGCCAGCAGTATGACAGGTCTGGCGAGAAATGAGCAGTACTTC.

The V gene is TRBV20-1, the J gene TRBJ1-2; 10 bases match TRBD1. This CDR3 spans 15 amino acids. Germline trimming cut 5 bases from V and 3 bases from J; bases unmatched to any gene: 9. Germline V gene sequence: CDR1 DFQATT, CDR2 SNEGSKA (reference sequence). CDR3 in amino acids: CSAQDRGYRDYGYTF. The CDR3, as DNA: TGCAGTGCTCAGGACAGGGGGTACCGGGACTATGGCTACACCTTC.

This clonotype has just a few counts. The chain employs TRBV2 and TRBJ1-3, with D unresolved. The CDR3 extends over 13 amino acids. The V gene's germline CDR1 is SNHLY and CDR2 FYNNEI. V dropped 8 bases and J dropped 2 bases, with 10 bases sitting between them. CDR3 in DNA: TGTGCCAGCCATTGGTCTCCTGGAAACACCATATATTTT. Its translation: CASHWSPGNTIYF.

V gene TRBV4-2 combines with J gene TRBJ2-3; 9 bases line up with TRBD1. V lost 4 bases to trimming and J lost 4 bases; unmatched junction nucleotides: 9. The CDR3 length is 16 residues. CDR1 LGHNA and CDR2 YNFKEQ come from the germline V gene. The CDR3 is CASSRRGQGWADTQYF. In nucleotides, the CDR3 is TGTGCCAGCAGCCGCAGGGGACAGGGCTGGGCAGATACGCAGTATTTT.

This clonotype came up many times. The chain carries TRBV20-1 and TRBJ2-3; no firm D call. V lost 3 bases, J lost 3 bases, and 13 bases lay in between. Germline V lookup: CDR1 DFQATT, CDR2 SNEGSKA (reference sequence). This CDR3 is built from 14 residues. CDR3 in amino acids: CSARIGDGTDTQYF. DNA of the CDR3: TGCAGTGCTAGGATAGGAGACGGTACAGATACGCAGTATTTT.

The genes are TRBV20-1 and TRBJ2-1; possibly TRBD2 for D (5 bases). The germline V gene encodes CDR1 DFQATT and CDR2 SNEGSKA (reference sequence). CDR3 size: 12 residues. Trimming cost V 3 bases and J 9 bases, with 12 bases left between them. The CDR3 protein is CSASPPSFEQFF. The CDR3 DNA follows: TGCAGTGCTAGTCCCCCTAGCTTTGAGCAGTTCTTC.